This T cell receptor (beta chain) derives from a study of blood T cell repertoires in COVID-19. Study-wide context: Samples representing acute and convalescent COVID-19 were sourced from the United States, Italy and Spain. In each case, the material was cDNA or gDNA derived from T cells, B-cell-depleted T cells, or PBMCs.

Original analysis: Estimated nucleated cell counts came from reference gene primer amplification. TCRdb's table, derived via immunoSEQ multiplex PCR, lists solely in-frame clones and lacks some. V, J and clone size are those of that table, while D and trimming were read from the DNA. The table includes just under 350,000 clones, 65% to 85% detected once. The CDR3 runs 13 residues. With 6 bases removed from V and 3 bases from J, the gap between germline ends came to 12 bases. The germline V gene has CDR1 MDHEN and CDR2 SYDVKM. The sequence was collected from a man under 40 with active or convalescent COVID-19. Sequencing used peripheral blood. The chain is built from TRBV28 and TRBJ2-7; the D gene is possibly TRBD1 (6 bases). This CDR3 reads CASRYGQHYEQYF. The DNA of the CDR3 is TGTGCCAGCAGGTATGGACAGCACTACGAGCAGTACTTC. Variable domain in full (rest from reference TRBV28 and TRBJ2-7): DVKVTQSSRYLVKRTGEKVFLECVQDMDHENMFWYRQDPGLGLRLIYFSYDVKMKEKGDIPEGYSVSREKKERFSLILESASTNQTSMYLCASRYGQHYEQYFGPGTRLTVT.